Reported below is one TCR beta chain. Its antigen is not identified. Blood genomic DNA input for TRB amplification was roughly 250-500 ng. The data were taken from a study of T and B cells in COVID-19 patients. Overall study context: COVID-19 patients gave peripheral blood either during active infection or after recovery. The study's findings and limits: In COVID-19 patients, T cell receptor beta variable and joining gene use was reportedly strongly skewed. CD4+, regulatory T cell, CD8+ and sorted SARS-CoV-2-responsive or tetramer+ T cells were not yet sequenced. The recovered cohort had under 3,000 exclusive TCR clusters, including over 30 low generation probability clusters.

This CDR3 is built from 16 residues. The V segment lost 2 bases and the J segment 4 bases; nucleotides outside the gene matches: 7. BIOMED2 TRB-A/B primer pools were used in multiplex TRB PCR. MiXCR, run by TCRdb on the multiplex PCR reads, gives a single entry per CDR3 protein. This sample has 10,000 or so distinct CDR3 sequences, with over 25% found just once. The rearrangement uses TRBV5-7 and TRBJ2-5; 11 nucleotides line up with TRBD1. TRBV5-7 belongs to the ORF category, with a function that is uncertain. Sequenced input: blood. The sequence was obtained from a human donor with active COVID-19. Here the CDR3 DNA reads TGTGCCAGCAGCTTCACGGGGACAGGGGGAACAGAGACCCAGTACTTC. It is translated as CASSFTGTGGTETQYF.